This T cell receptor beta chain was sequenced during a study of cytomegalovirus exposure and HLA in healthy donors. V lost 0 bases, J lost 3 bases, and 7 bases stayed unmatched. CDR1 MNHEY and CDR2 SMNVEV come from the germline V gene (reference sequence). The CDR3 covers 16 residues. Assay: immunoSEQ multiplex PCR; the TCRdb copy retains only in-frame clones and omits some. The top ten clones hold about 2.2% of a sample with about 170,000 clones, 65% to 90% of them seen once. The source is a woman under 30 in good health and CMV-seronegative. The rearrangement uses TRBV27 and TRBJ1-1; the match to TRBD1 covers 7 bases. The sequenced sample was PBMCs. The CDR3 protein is CASSLSRTGWDTEAFF. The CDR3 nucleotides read TGTGCCAGCAGTTTATCCCGGACAGGATGGGACACTGAAGCTTTCTTT.